The T cell receptor beta chain described here comes from a study of blood T cell repertoires in COVID-19 (dated by TCRdb to between 2020 and 2021). In the study overall: Collaborator samples came from the United States, Italy and Spain and covered acute and convalescent phases of COVID-19. HLA class I and class II types, where available, came from metadata supplied by the sample provider rather than from assay-based typing. Sample metadata almost always included a de-identified subject ID, COVID-19 status, age in years and sex. Samples came from the ongoing ImmuneRACE study (first 160 participants) plus 1,254 subjects from 6 global collaborators. Subjects who had been exposed to COVID-19, were actively infected with it, or had recovered from it provided the deeply sampled blood TCRbeta repertoires that made up the dataset. The repertoires were made available in a free public database intended to serve as a resource for research on the immune response to SARS-CoV-2. The prospective study material was composed of cDNA or gDNA derived from T cells, B-cell-depleted T cells, or PBMCs. What the work shows at the level of the full study, not this receptor alone: Clinical and demographic metadata were provided uncurated, with the amount varying by source and participant.

In the prospective study, participants were roughly 18 to 100 years old, resided in around 25 geographic areas of the United States, and were enrolled through a virtual design. Cohort assignment in the prospective study relied on participant-reported clinical history from a screening survey and a study questionnaire. For ImmuneRACE Cohort 3, a participant was defined as recovered based on two consecutive negative NP/OP PCR tests, clearance by a healthcare professional, or resolution of symptoms. Each participant in the prospective study had whole blood, serum and a nasopharyngeal or oropharyngeal swab collected by mobile phlebotomists. Prospective study participants could optionally give additional blood draws and questionnaires over an approximately two-month period. Blood samples from the prospective study were shipped frozen or at room temperature prior to DNA extraction. TCRbeta CDR3 regions were amplified from genomic DNA using the immunoSEQ Assay, a bias-controlled multiplex PCR. Regarding the original processing steps: Nucleated cell counts per sample were estimated from amplification of reference gene primers within the assay. Sequence reads were collapsed and filtered to measure the absolute abundance of every unique TCRbeta CDR3 rearrangement. Productive Simpson clonality was computed per sample as the square root of Simpson's diversity index over productive rearrangements. In its TCRdb copy, this immuneACCESS table keeps in-frame sequences only and misses some clones. Where compared with another copy, unresolved V genes explain less than half of these, and the others have no known cause. The V and J calls and clone size are taken from that table; D and trimming were inferred from the DNA. The sample table lists fewer than 450,000 clones, around 89% of them with a count of one. The ten most abundant clones make up roughly 1.2% of the sample.

As to this clone: Its antigen specificity is not known. There are no base qualities to consult, and no much larger clone falls within one base.

The V and J ends are trimmed by 3 bases and 5 bases, leaving 7 bases between them. From its cysteine to its phenylalanine, the CDR3 spans 12 amino acids. The read is trimmed to its CDR3 DNA, 36 bases read in frame from base 1. Via the germline V gene (reference sequence), CDR1 is LNHDA and CDR2 SQIVND. The sample taken for sequencing was PBMCs or T cells enriched from blood (not recorded which). The source of this sequence is a woman under 30 who had recovered from COVID-19. The V and J segments used are TRBV19 and TRBJ1-1, with no confidently assigned D gene. The nucleotide sequence reads TGTGCCAGTAGTATTAGTATAACTGAAGCTTTCTTT. Translated, this is CASSISITEAFF. Reference TRBV19 and TRBJ1-1 proteins supply the regions before and after the CDR3; the full variable domain is: DGGITQSPKYLFRKEGQNVTLSCEQNLNHDAMYWYRQDPGQGLRLIYYSQIVNDFQKGDIAEGYSVSREKKESFPLTVTSAQKNPTAFYLCASSISITEAFFGQGTRLTVV.